This is a list of T cell receptor beta chains from one sample in a study of T-cell memory formation after mild COVID-19. One entry per CDR3 protein, called by TCRdb with MiXCR from the 5' RACE reads. The sample has 550,000 to 700,000 distinct CDR3 sequences; more than 15% are singletons. The material sequenced was PBMCs or a T cell subset sorted from them (not recorded which). All receptors derive from an adult woman who had mild COVID-19 (a few samples of this study predate the infection). Cell type and time point are not known. Both conserved end residues are part of each CDR3. A D gene is named only where the DNA matches it firmly. Expanded clones are given a class, and other clones once, few, many or no size at all.

NA	TRBV5-5	NA	TRBJ1-1	CASSPVGGLVPNTEAFF	TGTGCCAGCAGCCCGGTCGGGGGGTTGGTTCCCAACACTGAAGCTTTCTTT
NA	TRBV30	TRBD1	TRBJ2-2	CAWSAWTGSPGELFF	TGTGCCTGGAGTGCGTGGACAGGGTCCCCCGGGGAGCTGTTTTTT
few	TRBV4-1	NA	TRBJ2-3	CASSQEGSTDTQYF	TGCGCCAGCAGCCAAGAAGGAAGCACAGATACGCAGTATTTT
NA	TRBV5-1	NA	TRBJ1-2	CASSLDFRGYTF	TGCGCCAGCAGCTTGGATTTTCGGGGCTACACCTTC
few	TRBV5-4	NA	TRBJ2-2	CASSLPQGLGELFF	TGTGCCAGCAGCTTGCCCCAGGGCCTCGGGGAGCTGTTTTTT
NA	TRBV23-1	TRBD1	TRBJ1-5	CASSPTMDRVRVSNQPQHF	TGCGCCAGCAGCCCTACGATGGACAGGGTGAGGGTTAGCAATCAGCCCCAGCATTTT
NA	TRBV15	NA	TRBJ1-5	CATAGGENQPQHF	TGTGCCACCGCGGGGGGGGAGAATCAGCCCCAGCATTTT
many	TRBV10-3	NA	TRBJ2-7	CAISESTWGRYYEQYF	TGTGCCATCAGTGAGTCGACGTGGGGCCGTTACTACGAGCAGTACTTC
NA	TRBV20-1	TRBD1	TRBJ2-7	CSARGGGTGGELEQYF	TGCAGTGCTAGAGGGGGAGGGACAGGGGGCGAACTCGAGCAGTACTTC
NA	TRBV5-1	NA	TRBJ2-3	CASSSNTYTQYF	TGCGCCAGCAGCTCAAACACATATACGCAGTATTTT
few	TRBV7-6	NA	TRBJ2-5	CASSLVVRGQETQYF	TGTGCCAGCAGCTTAGTAGTCAGGGGACAAGAGACCCAGTACTTC
NA	TRBV11-2	NA	TRBJ2-7	CASSLAHRVDYEQYF	TGTGCCAGCAGCCTCGCCCACCGTGTGGATTACGAGCAGTACTTC
NA	TRBV15	NA	TRBJ1-3	CATSKLLDPRNTIYF	TGTGCCACCAGCAAGCTCTTGGATCCGAGAAACACCATATATTTT
few	TRBV29-1	NA	TRBJ2-1	CSVMRPYNEQFF	TGCAGCGTTATGCGTCCCTACAATGAGCAGTTCTTC
few	TRBV2	NA	TRBJ1-5	CASRAPGRAISQPQHF	TGTGCCAGCAGGGCCCCCGGCAGGGCGATTAGTCAGCCCCAGCATTTT
NA	TRBV4-1	TRBD1	TRBJ1-2	CASSHSGTGGGSVYGYTF	TGCGCCAGCAGCCACTCCGGGACAGGGGGCGGGAGCGTCTATGGCTACACCTTC
few	TRBV20-1	NA	TRBJ1-2	CSARGQPLGYTF	TGCAGTGCTAGAGGCCAGCCCCTTGGCTACACCTTC
few	TRBV6-6	TRBD2	TRBJ2-1	CASSPGRTSGASSYNEQFF	TGTGCCAGCAGCCCGGGAAGGACTAGCGGGGCGAGCTCCTACAATGAGCAGTTCTTC
NA	TRBV20-1	NA	TRBJ1-3	CSARDLSGRDTIYF	TGCAGTGCTAGAGATTTGTCTGGTCGGGACACCATATATTTT
NA	TRBV18	TRBD1	TRBJ1-6	CASSAGDSAYSPLHF	TGTGCCAGCTCAGCAGGGGACAGTGCCTATTCACCCCTCCACTTT
many	TRBV9	TRBD1	TRBJ1-5	CASSVAGTVNQPQHF	TGTGCCAGCAGCGTCGCCGGGACAGTCAATCAGCCCCAGCATTTT
few	TRBV6-2/TRBV6-3	NA	TRBJ1-1	CASSYGMVRQAFF	TGTGCCAGCAGTTACGGGATGGTTCGTCAGGCTTTCTTT
NA	TRBV6-6	NA	TRBJ2-7	CASRRGLVEQYF	TGTGCCAGTCGGCGGGGCCTCGTAGAGCAGTACTTC
few	TRBV24-1	NA	TRBJ2-2	CATSDQNRVNTGELFF	TGTGCCACCAGTGACCAGAACAGGGTTAACACCGGGGAGCTGTTTTTT
NA	TRBV7-2	NA	TRBJ1-2	CASSLEGYTGLYGYTF	TGTGCCAGCAGCTTAGAGGGGTATACAGGACTCTATGGCTACACCTTC
NA	TRBV10-3	NA	TRBJ2-3	CAINSGLTYTDTQYF	TGTGCCATCAATTCGGGACTGACGTACACAGATACGCAGTATTTT
few	TRBV7-9	TRBD1	TRBJ2-6	CASSFVPGQGGGANVLTF	TGTGCCAGCAGCTTCGTCCCGGGACAGGGTGGCGGGGCCAACGTCCTGACTTTC
few	TRBV30	NA	TRBJ2-3	CAWSRDLGSTDTQYF	TGTGCCTGGAGTCGGGACCTCGGAAGCACAGATACGCAGTATTTT
few	TRBV3-1	NA	TRBJ2-1	CASSQVIGYNEQFF	TGTGCCAGCAGCCAAGTTATTGGATACAATGAGCAGTTCTTC
few	TRBV24-1	TRBD2	TRBJ2-7	CATSEGDYYEQYF	TGTGCCACCAGTGAAGGGGACTATTACGAGCAGTACTTC
few	TRBV11-3	TRBD1	TRBJ1-5	CASSPRDREGQPQHF	TGTGCCAGCAGCCCTCGGGACAGGGAAGGTCAGCCCCAGCATTTT
few	TRBV5-5	NA	TRBJ2-7	CASSLEVSTSYEQYF	TGTGCCAGCAGCTTGGAAGTCAGCACCTCCTACGAGCAGTACTTC
few	TRBV7-2	NA	TRBJ1-2	CASSSTPSGYGYTF	TGTGCCAGCAGCTCAACGCCATCGGGATATGGCTACACCTTC
NA	TRBV20-1	NA	TRBJ2-2	CSARVGGQHTGELFF	TGCAGTGCTAGGGTCGGGGGACAGCACACCGGGGAGCTGTTTTTT
many	TRBV25-1	TRBD1	TRBJ2-7	CASSVEQGAYEQYF	TGTGCCAGCAGTGTGGAACAGGGGGCGTACGAGCAGTACTTC
few	TRBV29-1	NA	TRBJ2-3	CSVSTSLAADTQYF	TGCAGCGTCTCCACGTCCCTCGCCGCGGATACGCAGTATTTT
NA	TRBV3-1	NA	TRBJ2-1	CASSQVGRHYNEQFF	TGTGCCAGCAGCCAAGTGGGACGGCACTACAATGAGCAGTTCTTC
NA	TRBV20-1	TRBD2	TRBJ2-3	CSARASGVRTDTQYF	TGCAGTGCTAGGGCTAGCGGGGTCCGCACAGATACGCAGTATTTT
NA	TRBV4-2	TRBD2	TRBJ2-1	CASSQAGLAGDYNEQFF	TGTGCCAGCAGCCAAGCTGGACTAGCGGGCGATTACAATGAGCAGTTCTTC
few	TRBV6-5	TRBD1	TRBJ2-2	CASSRQGRSTGELFF	TGTGCCAGCAGCCGACAGGGAAGGAGCACCGGGGAGCTGTTTTTT
NA	TRBV9	NA	TRBJ2-5	CASSGSGAPQETQYF	TGTGCCAGCAGCGGTTCAGGGGCACCTCAAGAGACCCAGTACTTC
NA	TRBV7-2	NA	TRBJ2-7	CASSLAGPAYEQYF	TGTGCCAGCAGCTTAGCGGGGCCGGCCTACGAGCAGTACTTC
NA	TRBV2	NA	TRBJ2-3	CASSANYYTDTQYF	TGTGCCAGCAGTGCGAACTACTACACAGATACGCAGTATTTT
NA	TRBV28	NA	TRBJ2-7	CASSSPQGGNYEQYF	TGTGCCAGCAGTTCCCCTCAGGGTGGTAATTACGAGCAGTACTTC
NA	TRBV5-1	NA	TRBJ1-1	CASSLVEGRAFF	TGCGCCAGCAGCTTGGTAGAAGGGAGAGCTTTCTTT
few	TRBV3-1	NA	TRBJ2-7	CASSQFGTSYEQYF	TGTGCCAGCAGCCAATTCGGGACCTCCTACGAGCAGTACTTC
few	TRBV6-1	NA	TRBJ1-5	CARGGQPQHF	TGTGCGCGGGGAGGTCAGCCCCAGCATTTT
NA	TRBV6-5	NA	TRBJ2-1	CASSYSGGGSYNEQFF	TGTGCCAGCAGTTACTCGGGAGGGGGCTCCTACAATGAGCAGTTCTTC
NA	TRBV7-2	NA	TRBJ2-7	CASSLGSGGGYEQYF	TGTGCCAGCAGCTTAGGGTCAGGGGGGGGCTACGAGCAGTACTTC
few	TRBV5-1	TRBD1	TRBJ1-2	CASSLGHRDSPNYGYTF	TGCGCCAGCAGCTTGGGGCACCGGGACAGCCCTAACTATGGCTACACCTTC
few	TRBV27	TRBD1	TRBJ2-5	CASSSLRQGEETQYF	TGTGCCAGCAGTTCCCTTCGACAGGGCGAGGAGACCCAGTACTTC
NA	TRBV12-3/TRBV12-4	TRBD2	TRBJ2-2	CASSYGEGGTGELFF	TGTGCCAGCAGTTATGGGGAGGGCGGCACCGGGGAGCTGTTTTTT
few	TRBV6-1	NA	TRBJ1-4	CASSDLGGLQEKLFF	TGTGCCAGCAGTGATTTGGGGGGGCTACAGGAAAAACTGTTTTTT
few	TRBV7-6	NA	TRBJ2-1	CASSLAQWGLHEQFF	TGTGCCAGCAGCTTAGCACAGTGGGGCCTCCATGAGCAGTTCTTC
NA	TRBV6-1	TRBD2	TRBJ2-3	CASSGHVGGTSVTDTQYF	TGTGCCAGCAGTGGCCACGTTGGTGGGACTAGCGTCACAGATACGCAGTATTTT
NA	TRBV13	NA	TRBJ2-3	CASREWGSDTQYF	TGTGCCAGCAGAGAGTGGGGGTCAGATACGCAGTATTTT
NA	TRBV4-1	NA	TRBJ1-1	CASSKTHTGGLNTEAFF	TGCGCCAGCAGCAAGACCCACACCGGGGGGTTGAACACTGAAGCTTTCTTT
many	TRBV29-1	TRBD1	TRBJ2-2	CSVEDRNRGFAGELFF	TGCAGCGTTGAAGATCGTAACAGGGGGTTCGCCGGGGAGCTGTTTTTT
NA	TRBV7-8	TRBD2	TRBJ2-7	CASSLVGGGNYEQYF	TGTGCCAGCAGCTTAGTTGGCGGGGGAAACTACGAGCAGTACTTC
NA	TRBV3-1	TRBD1	TRBJ2-5	CASSYRTGDAQETQYF	TGTGCCAGCAGCTACCGAACAGGGGACGCACAAGAGACCCAGTACTTC